The 16 T cell receptor beta chains presented below share a single source sample, sequenced in a study of B cell selection in AIRE deficiency. CD4+CD127+ cells were sorted as the conventional CD4 T cells. Clones were sequenced by immunoSEQ multiplex PCR, and TCRdb holds only the in-frame ones, with some missing. The sample yields tens of thousands of clones, roughly 97% seen once. The sample comprised conventional CD4+ T cells sorted from PBMCs. The receptors were gathered from a human donor with AIRE deficiency.

The chain is built from TRBV6-5 and TRBJ2-7; 7 bases are shared with TRBD1. Looked up from germline, CDR1 is MNHEY and CDR2 is SVGAGI. Germline trimming cut 7 bases from V and 9 bases from J; bases unmatched to any gene: 15. The CDR3 runs to 14 residues. The CDR3 coding sequence is TGTGCCAGCACCCACCGGCAGGGGGTATATGTGCAGTACTTC. Its protein is CASTHRQGVYVQYF.

V is TRBV19 and J is TRBJ2-7; TRBD1 matches at 12 bases. Germline V gene sequence: CDR1 LNHDA, CDR2 SQIVND (reference sequence). The CDR3 has 13 amino acids. The J segment lost 6 bases and the V segment lost 5 bases, leaving 2 bases of the junction unmatched. CDR3 nucleotides: TGTGCCAGTAGTCGGGACAGGGGGCTCGAGCAGTACTTC. Protein product: CASSRDRGLEQYF.

The chain joins TRBV6-4 to TRBJ1-6; the D gene is possibly TRBD1 (5 bases). The CDR3 contains 15 residues. Trimming took off 6 bases at V and 10 bases at J, with 19 bases between the two ends. Germline CDR1 reads MRHNA; CDR2 reads SNTAGT. CDR3 in amino acids: CASSPLGQGGSPLHF. DNA for the CDR3: TGTGCCAGCAGCCCCTTAGGGCAGGGAGGATCACCCCTCCACTTT.

This chain joins TRBV15 and TRBJ2-2; D call uncertain. The germline V gene has CDR1 LNHNV and CDR2 YYDKDF (reference sequence). The CDR3 loop spans 13 amino acids. Trimming removed 0 bases from V and 5 bases from J, with 4 bases in between. CDR3 protein: CATSRDDTGELFF. In DNA form, the CDR3 reads TGTGCCACCAGCAGAGATGATACCGGGGAGCTGTTTTTT.

The chain combines TRBV28 with TRBJ2-5; possibly TRBD1 or TRBD2 for D (5 bases each). The V end was cut by 8 bases, the J end by 13 bases, with 23 bases between. CDR1 and CDR2 from the germline V gene are MDHEN and SYDVKM. CDR3 size: 13 residues. CDR3 sequence: CASFRSGTPGPYF. In DNA form, the CDR3 reads TGTGCCAGCTTCAGGTCCGGGACCCCGGGCCCGTACTTC.

The rearrangement links TRBV9 to TRBJ2-7; D remains unclear. Germline V lookup: CDR1 SGDLS, CDR2 YYNGEE. The CDR3 is made up of 14 amino acids. V shed 0 bases and J shed 3 bases, with 10 bases lying between them. CDR3 sequence (DNA): TGTGCCAGCAGCGTAGGTGTGGGCCTCTACGAGCAGTACTTC. Translated, it gives CASSVGVGLYEQYF.

The CDR3 is CASSPPTRGSYEQYF. The CDR3 DNA is TGTGCCAGCTCACCACCTACCAGGGGATCCTACGAGCAGTACTTC. This rearrangement joins TRBV18 to TRBJ2-5, with D maybe TRBD1 (6 bases). The last part of the DNA fits TRBJ2-7 better; the J call may be wrong. In germline, CDR1 is KGHSH, CDR2 LQKENI. The CDR3 runs to 15 residues.

The chain recombines TRBV6-5 with TRBJ2-7; 9 bases align to TRBD2. The CDR3 sequence is 14 residues long. The junction had 10 bases not matched to a gene; V was cut back by 7 bases and J by 6 bases. Germline V lookup: CDR1 MNHEY, CDR2 SVGAGI. This CDR3 is CASKEASGKIEQYF. As DNA, the CDR3 is TGTGCCAGCAAAGAGGCTAGCGGGAAAATCGAGCAGTACTTC.

The rearrangement uses TRBV28 and TRBJ1-3; D gene unclear. CDR1 and CDR2 from the germline V gene are MDHEN and SYDVKM. V was trimmed by 1 base and J by 8 bases, leaving 12 bases between them. This CDR3 has 14 amino acids. The CDR3 protein is CASSLYRGRDTIYF. CDR3 in DNA: TGTGCCAGCAGTTTATACCGTGGAAGGGACACCATATATTTT.

The chain combines TRBV4-2 with TRBJ2-7; possibly TRBD1 for D (6 bases). V was shortened by 3 bases and J by 3 bases, with 9 bases between the two germline ends. CDR3 length equals 13 residues. CDR1 LGHNA and CDR2 YNFKEQ come from the germline V gene. CDR3 sequence: CASSQDRDYEQYF. CDR3 DNA sequence: TGTGCCAGCAGCCAGGACAGAGACTACGAGCAGTACTTC.

The chain links TRBV6-5 to TRBJ2-7, with D perhaps TRBD2 (6 bases). Germline values: CDR1 MNHEY, CDR2 SVGAGI. Between the trimmed V and J ends, which lost 4 bases and 3 bases, there was a span of 19 bases. The CDR3 is made up of 16 amino acids. The CDR3 sequence is CASSLNRGNLIYEQYF. The CDR3 DNA sequence: TGTGCCAGCAGTTTAAACCGGGGGAACCTCATCTACGAGCAGTACTTC.

The chain carries TRBV6-1 and TRBJ2-1; 9 bases align to TRBD2. V was clipped by 8 bases and J by 6 bases; unmatched bases: 5. Germline CDR1 is MNHNS and CDR2 is SASEGT. The CDR3 runs to 13 residues. CDR3 sequence (DNA): TGTGCCAGCGGGGCTAGCGGGATCAATGAGCAGTTCTTC. This translates into CASGASGINEQFF.

The chain uses TRBV7-8 and TRBJ2-1; 7 positions agree with TRBD2. In germline, CDR1 is SGHVS, CDR2 FQNEAQ. The CDR3 consists of 16 residues. Losses at the gene ends were 2 bases for V and 10 bases for J; bases not matched to a gene: 14. CDR3 loop: CASSLLGGSLGLEQFF. The CDR3 DNA follows: TGTGCCAGCAGCTTATTGGGGGGGAGCCTGGGATTGGAGCAGTTCTTC.

V usage is TRBV11-2 and J usage is TRBJ2-1; 9 bases are shared with TRBD2. V lost 4 bases to trimming and J lost 3 bases; unmatched junction nucleotides: 4. This CDR3 is 15 amino acids long. CDR1 and CDR2 (germline): SGHAT, FQNNGV. CDR3 sequence (DNA): TGTGCCAGCAGCTACAGCGGGAGGAGCTACAATGAGCAGTTCTTC. As protein: CASSYSGRSYNEQFF.

The V gene is TRBV28, the J gene TRBJ2-1; D perhaps matches TRBD1 (5 bases). Germline V gene sequence: CDR1 MDHEN, CDR2 SYDVKM. Trimming removed 6 bases from V and 6 bases from J, with 9 bases in between. There are 12 residues in the CDR3. The CDR3 DNA reads TGTGCCAGCAGAATAGGGGTCAATGAGCAGTTCTTC. It translates to CASRIGVNEQFF.

This chain links TRBV9 with TRBJ2-3; the D gene could be TRBD1 or TRBD2 (6 bases each). The germline gives CDR1 SGDLS, CDR2 YYNGEE. Trimming stripped 1 base from V and 0 bases from J, with 9 bases between. This CDR3 has 15 amino acids. In DNA form, the CDR3 reads TGTGCCAGCAGCGTAAGGGGGACTAGCACAGATACGCAGTATTTT. This sequence encodes CASSVRGTSTDTQYF. The entire variable domain, with the rest obtained from reference TRBV9 and TRBJ2-3, is as follows: DSGVTQTPKHLITATGQRVTLRCSPRSGDLSVYWYQQSLDQGLQFLIQYYNGEERAKGNILERFSAQQFPDLHSELNLSSLELGDSALYFCASSVRGTSTDTQYFGPGTRLTVL.